This entry lists 26 T cell receptor beta chains sequenced from one sample in a study of synovial regulatory T cells in juvenile arthritis. The table came from immunoSEQ multiplex PCR; TCRdb's copy has only in-frame clones and leaves some out. Its table records approximately 870 clones. Each patient with active arthritis gave synovial fluid along with matched peripheral blood. Sequencing was performed on Treg cells from the synovium. These receptors all stem from a donor aged 2-29 years with juvenile idiopathic arthritis.

This clone is deemed large by its frequency. CDR3 protein: CASRSLGTQANEQYF. The chain uses TRBV5-1 and TRBJ2-7. Germline CDR1 SGHRS, CDR2 YFSETQ. The CDR3 loop spans 15 amino acids. The record lacks a DNA sequence.

According to its frequency, this clone is medium-sized. The chain is built from TRBV9 and TRBJ2-3; TCRdb's D call of TRBD2 is untestable without DNA. CDR3 length: 17 amino acids. The coding DNA is unavailable. The germline V gene encodes CDR1 SGDLS and CDR2 YYNGEE. Here the CDR3 reads CASSVGVAGVSTDTQYF.

The rearrangement uses TRBV14 and TRBJ2-3; TCRdb selects TRBD2, and the lack of DNA leaves this call unchecked. This CDR3 comprises 17 residues. The protein alone is recorded here. The germline gives CDR1 SGHDN, CDR2 FVKESK. The CDR3 is CASSQALIAGLSHTQYF.

This clone is identified as medium-sized from frequency. The chain links TRBV6-5 to TRBJ1-2. This CDR3 is built from 12 residues. DNA for this receptor is not on file. Germline values: CDR1 MNHEY, CDR2 SVGAGI. The CDR3 sequence is CASKGGGYGYTF.

The rearrangement links TRBV11-2 to TRBJ1-6; TCRdb outputs TRBD1, but without DNA this stays unchecked. CDR3 length: 13 residues. DNA is not recorded here. Germline CDR1 is SGHAT and CDR2 is FQNNGV. CDR3 in amino acids: CASSLGTGAPLHF.

By frequency, this clone is medium-sized. The V gene is TRBV7-2, the J gene TRBJ2-3; checking the TCRdb D call of TRBD2 is not possible without DNA. The CDR3 is 18 amino acids. No DNA accompanies this entry. CDR1 SGHTA and CDR2 FQGNSA come from the germline V gene. CDR3 sequence reads: CASSLGRGLAGGPGTQYF.

This clone is identified as large (0.1 to 1%) from frequency. The chain links TRBV10-3 to TRBJ2-7; without DNA, the TCRdb call of TRBD2 cannot be checked. Germline V gives CDR1 ENHRY, CDR2 SYGVKD. This CDR3 comprises 16 residues. DNA is not on record. The CDR3 sequence is CAISDREAGVSSEQYF.

Considering frequency, this clone is medium-sized (0.01 to 0.1%). The chain has TRBV30 and TRBJ2-7. This CDR3 contains 10 residues. This entry has no DNA. Germline values: CDR1 GTSNPN, CDR2 SVGIG (reference sequence). This CDR3 is CAWSVKRKYF.

This clone shows up as medium-sized by frequency. The chain employs TRBV4-3 and TRBJ1-2; TCRdb names TRBD1, which stays unverified in the absence of DNA. The CDR3 is 15 residues long. The DNA sequence is not available. CDR1 and CDR2 (germline): LGHNA, YSLEER. This CDR3 reads CASSQVGQGGYGYTF.

By frequency, this clone is large. V gene TRBV20-1 combines with J gene TRBJ1-3. The CDR3 runs to 11 residues. Nucleotide data are not available. In germline, CDR1 is DFQATT, CDR2 SNEGSKA (reference sequence). The chain's CDR3 is CSAGRGNTIYF.

This clone is medium-sized by frequency. The chain links TRBV5-4 to TRBJ2-3; the D call of TRBD1 rests on TCRdb alone, since no DNA is present to check it. Germline loops: CDR1 SGHNT, CDR2 YYREEE (reference sequence). CDR3 length: 17 residues. No DNA sequence is on record. CDR3 in amino acids: CASSKGTGKRNTDTQYF.

By frequency, this clone is medium-sized (0.01 to 0.1%). This rearrangement joins TRBV30 to TRBJ1-3; TCRdb gives TRBD1 as the D gene, but with no DNA this cannot be confirmed. The CDR3 runs 17 residues. No DNA is recorded. The germline CDR1 and CDR2 sequences are GTSNPN and SVGIG (reference sequence). CDR3 amino acids: CAWSARPGQAEGNTIYF.

This clone is medium-sized by frequency. J is TRBJ1-1 and V is TRBV7-2. This CDR3 comprises 15 residues. No DNA is listed. Germline V gene sequence: CDR1 SGHTA, CDR2 FQGNSA. CDR3 residues: CASSPAGGVRTEAFF.

Measured by frequency, this clone is medium-sized. This CDR3 is CASSSNKLGTGSQHGYTF. This chain uses TRBV11-3 with TRBJ1-2; TCRdb's D call, TRBD1, is unchecked because there is no DNA. The germline CDR1 and CDR2 sequences are SGHNT and YENEEA. The CDR3 is made up of 18 amino acids. No DNA sequence is on record. The whole variable domain, filled in from reference TRBV11-3 and TRBJ1-2, reads EAGVVQSPRYKIIEKKQPVAFWCNPISGHNTLYWYLQNLGQGPELLIRYENEEAVDDSQLPKDRFSAERLKGVDSTLKIQPAELGDSAVYLCASSSNKLGTGSQHGYTFGSGTRLTVV.

This clone ranks as medium-sized in terms of frequency. The chain links TRBV6-1 to TRBJ2-7; TCRdb proposes TRBD1, but this gene call is untestable without DNA. Germline lookup yields CDR1 MNHNS and CDR2 SASEGT. The CDR3 extends over 14 amino acids. The DNA sequence is not available. The CDR3 reads CASTLQGGAYEQYF.

The V and J genes are TRBV9 and TRBJ2-3; TCRdb picks TRBD2, but there is no DNA to check that call. Germline V lookup: CDR1 SGDLS, CDR2 YYNGEE. The CDR3 loop spans 15 amino acids. There is no recorded DNA. The CDR3 spells CASSVVAGSTDTQYF.

Measured by frequency, this clone is medium-sized. The chain carries TRBV18 and TRBJ1-6. There are 16 residues in the CDR3. DNA for this receptor is not on file. Per the germline V gene, CDR1 is KGHSH and CDR2 is LQKENI. CDR3 sequence: CASSPGVETRNSPLHF.

This clone counts as large by frequency. The CDR3: CASEGPMDTQYF. V and J are TRBV6-6 and TRBJ2-3. This CDR3 region has 12 residues. This entry has no DNA. The germline V gene has CDR1 MNHNY and CDR2 SVGAGI (reference sequence).

This clone is labeled large based on frequency. This chain connects TRBV28 to TRBJ2-2; TCRdb selects TRBD2, and the lack of DNA leaves this call unchecked. In germline, CDR1 is MDHEN, CDR2 SYDVKM. The CDR3 is made up of 17 amino acids. Nucleotide data are not available. This CDR3 is CASSLRASGSRSGELFF.

This clone ranks as medium-sized (0.01 to 0.1%) in terms of frequency. This chain uses TRBV16 with TRBJ1-1; TCRdb lists TRBD1, though no DNA is available to test this call. The CDR3 sequence is 15 residues long. The entry carries no DNA sequence. The germline gives CDR1 KGHSY, CDR2 FQNENV. CDR3 sequence reads: CASSGRGTGSTEAFF.

Measured by frequency, this clone is large. The V call is TRBV21-1, the J call TRBJ1-1. TRBV21-1 is classified as a pseudogene. The CDR3 loop spans 16 amino acids. DNA for this receptor is not on file. This CDR3 is CASSKEPGRMNTEAFF.

This clone is labeled medium-sized based on frequency. The rearrangement joins TRBV5-1 to TRBJ2-2; TCRdb's D gene call, TRBD1, goes unchecked for lack of DNA. Germline CDR1 and CDR2: SGHRS and YFSETQ. CDR3 length: 16 amino acids. No DNA was logged. The CDR3 spells CASSPGPTTGEGELFF.

By frequency, this clone registers medium-sized. This chain connects TRBV10-3 to TRBJ1-1; checking the TCRdb D call of TRBD1 is not possible without DNA. Germline CDR1 ENHRY, CDR2 SYGVKD. The CDR3 runs to 13 residues. Only the protein is available. The CDR3 sequence is CAISGQMNTEAFF.

In terms of frequency, this clone is medium-sized. The chain uses TRBV7-3 and TRBJ2-3. Germline CDR1 is SGHTA and CDR2 is FQGTGA. The CDR3 sequence is 13 residues long. Only the protein sequence is given. The CDR3 spells CASSSGTTDTQYF.

This clone shows up as medium-sized by frequency. This sequence joins TRBV9 and TRBJ2-6; the TRBD1 assignment by TCRdb is unverifiable without DNA. The CDR3 contains 18 residues. The nucleotide record is missing. Germline assignment: CDR1 SGDLS and CDR2 YYNGEE. This CDR3 reads CASSALDRAGSGANVLTF.

The rearrangement joins TRBV9 to TRBJ2-5; checking the TCRdb D call of TRBD2 is not possible without DNA. Germline CDR1 SGDLS, CDR2 YYNGEE. The CDR3 has 17 amino acids. No DNA has been recorded. The CDR3 spells CASSFGTSGGAGETQYF.